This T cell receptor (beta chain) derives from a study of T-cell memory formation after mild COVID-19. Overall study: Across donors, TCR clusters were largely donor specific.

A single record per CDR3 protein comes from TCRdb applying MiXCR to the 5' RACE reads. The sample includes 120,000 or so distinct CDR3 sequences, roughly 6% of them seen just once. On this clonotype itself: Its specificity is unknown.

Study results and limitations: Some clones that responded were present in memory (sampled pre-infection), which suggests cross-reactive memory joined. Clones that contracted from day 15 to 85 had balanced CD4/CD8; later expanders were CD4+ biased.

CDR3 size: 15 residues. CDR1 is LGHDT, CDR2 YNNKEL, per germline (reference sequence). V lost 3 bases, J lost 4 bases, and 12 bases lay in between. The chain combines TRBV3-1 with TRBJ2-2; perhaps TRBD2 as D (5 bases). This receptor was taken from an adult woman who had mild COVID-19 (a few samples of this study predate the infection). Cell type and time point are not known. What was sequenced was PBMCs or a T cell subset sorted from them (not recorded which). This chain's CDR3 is CASSHGGGRTGELFF. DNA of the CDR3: TGTGCCAGCAGCCACGGAGGAGGACGCACCGGGGAGCTGTTTTTT.